This entry lists 11 T cell receptor beta chains sequenced from one sample in a study of blood T cell repertoires in COVID-19. Sequencing used immunoSEQ multiplex PCR; TCRdb keeps in-frame clones, though not all of them. The sample lists about 370,000 clones; around 89% were seen once. Sequenced input: peripheral blood. These receptor sequences come from a woman aged 25 to 45 with COVID-19, enrolled during active disease.

The rearrangement uses TRBV5-4 and TRBJ2-7; TRBD2 is a possible D gene (5 bases). The ends were cut back, 5 bases at V and 5 bases at J, with 20 bases in the middle. The V gene's germline CDR1 is SGHNT and CDR2 YYREEE (reference sequence). This CDR3 is built from 15 residues. The CDR3 DNA reads TGTGCCAGCAGACTCGACTACCTTTCCCTGGACGAGCAGTACTTC. It codes for CASRLDYLSLDEQYF. Supplemented by reference TRBV5-4 and TRBJ2-7, the full variable domain reads ETGVTQSPTHLIKTRGQQVTLRCSSQSGHNTVSWYQQALGQGPQFIFQYYREEENGRGNFPPRFSGLQFPNYSSELNVNALELDDSALYLCASRLDYLSLDEQYFGPGTRLTVT.

V is TRBV6-5 and J is TRBJ2-1; D perhaps matches TRBD2 (5 bases). CDR1 is MNHEY, CDR2 SVGAGI, per germline. The CDR3 contains 16 residues. Between the trimmed V and J ends, which lost 0 bases and 4 bases, there was a span of 13 bases. The CDR3 loop is CASSYSMASSYNEQFF. CDR3 in DNA: TGTGCCAGCAGTTACTCGATGGCTAGCAGTTACAATGAGCAGTTCTTC.

The chain uses TRBV28 and TRBJ2-1; 11 bases are shared with TRBD2. Germline CDR1 reads MDHEN; CDR2 reads SYDVKM. J was trimmed by 0 bases and V by 6 bases; bases with no gene match: 13. The CDR3 runs to 19 residues. The CDR3 nucleotides read TGTGCCAGCAGCCTAGCGGGGGGACGTGCGGGGGCCTCCTACAATGAGCAGTTCTTC. Translated, it gives CASSLAGGRAGASYNEQFF.

The gene calls are TRBV7-2 and TRBJ2-3, with 11 bases that match TRBD2. Germline CDR1 is SGHTA and CDR2 is FQGNSA. The ends lost 5 bases at V and 6 bases at J; junction bases unmatched: 4. The CDR3 consists of 14 residues. The CDR3 spells CASSPRTSGDTQYF. CDR3 nucleotides: TGTGCCAGCAGCCCCCGGACTAGCGGGGATACGCAGTATTTT.

In this sample, this clone turned up once. The chain couples TRBV10-3 to TRBJ2-7, with TRBD1 matching over 7 bases. Germline loops: CDR1 ENHRY, CDR2 SYGVKD. J was trimmed by 3 bases and V by 10 bases; bases with no gene match: 6. The CDR3 contains 12 residues. In nucleotides, the CDR3 is TGTGCCACCGGACAGGTTATCTACGAGCAGTACGTC. Translated, it gives CATGQVIYEQYV.

V gene TRBV5-1 combines with J gene TRBJ2-7, with D possibly being TRBD1 (6 bases). There are 14 residues in the CDR3. The V end was cut by 4 bases, the J end by 6 bases, with 17 bases between. The germline gives CDR1 SGHRS, CDR2 YFSETQ. The CDR3 spells CASSPNRVDGEQYF. CDR3 DNA: TGCGCCAGCAGCCCTAACAGGGTCGACGGCGAGCAGTACTTC.

The chain links TRBV9 to TRBJ2-7, with TRBD1 matching over 8 bases. Germline-derived CDR1 and CDR2 are SGDLS and YYNGEE. V lost 5 bases and J lost 0; bases outside the gene matches: 7. The CDR3 length is 15 residues. The CDR3 loop is CASRYRTGRSYEQYV. The CDR3 nucleotides are TGTGCCAGCAGATATAGGACAGGGCGCTCCTACGAGCAGTACGTC.

The rearrangement uses TRBV24-1 and TRBJ2-3; 7 bases map to TRBD1. Germline V CDR1 and CDR2: KGHDR, SFDVKD. The ends lost 3 bases at V and 3 bases at J; junction bases unmatched: 5. CDR3 length equals 15 residues. CDR3: CATSDLQGQTDTQYF. The CDR3 coding sequence is TGTGCCACCAGTGATCTTCAGGGACAGACAGATACGCAGTATTTT.

This chain connects TRBV19 to TRBJ1-1; perhaps TRBD1 as D (6 bases). The CDR3 runs to 13 residues. The V end lost 5 bases, the J end lost 8 bases, and 15 bases lay between the germline ends. Germline V gives CDR1 LNHDA, CDR2 SQIVND (reference sequence). The CDR3 is CASSPQGRGEAFF. In DNA, the CDR3 is TGTGCCAGTAGTCCCCAGGGAAGGGGGGAAGCTTTCTTT.

The rearrangement joins TRBV15 to TRBJ2-1, with 8 bases matching TRBD2. The V gene's germline CDR1 is LNHNV and CDR2 YYDKDF (reference sequence). The CDR3 has 13 residues. V shed 7 bases, J shed 7 bases, and the junction held 6 bases outside the gene matches. CDR3: CATTPGGTNEQFF. CDR3 coding DNA: TGTGCCACCACCCCGGGGGGGACGAATGAGCAGTTCTTC.

This chain joins TRBV11-2 and TRBJ2-2; 7 positions agree with TRBD1. Germline V gene lookup returns CDR1 SGHAT and CDR2 FQNNGV. The length of the CDR3 is 14 residues. V shed 7 bases and J 4 bases; nucleotides not matched to a gene: 6. The CDR3 bases are TGTGCCAGCAACAAGGGGGCGCGCACCGGGGAGCTGTTTTTT. Its translation: CASNKGARTGELFF.